These 29 T cell receptor beta chains were all obtained from the same sample, sequenced in a study of technical replicates of blood from several donors. The assay was immunoSEQ multiplex PCR, and TCRdb's table has in-frame clones only and misses some. This sample yields about 97,000 clones, of which over 85% are seen a single time; roughly 0.31% belongs to the top ten. Sequences were obtained from T cells isolated from PBMCs. The receptors here all came from a human donor in good health.

The rearrangement uses TRBV7-6 and TRBJ2-7, with 9 bases identical to TRBD1. The trim removed 4 bases at V and 5 bases at J, leaving 3 bases unmatched. Germline V gene data show CDR1 as SGHVS and CDR2 as FNYEAQ. This CDR3 has 13 residues. The CDR3 is CASSSRQGDEQYF. CDR3 nucleotide sequence: TGTGCCAGCAGCTCCCGACAGGGGGACGAGCAGTACTTC.

The V and J genes are TRBV6-6 and TRBJ1-4; 8 bases map to TRBD1. The trim removed 5 bases at V and 10 bases at J, leaving 0 bases unmatched. Looked up from germline, CDR1 is MNHNY and CDR2 is SVGAGI (reference sequence). The CDR3 has 11 residues. CDR3 amino acids: CASSGQGKLFF. CDR3 DNA sequence: TGTGCCAGCAGTGGACAGGGAAAACTGTTTTTT.

The chain uses TRBV28 and TRBJ1-1; D gene ambiguous. Germline CDR1 MDHEN, CDR2 SYDVKM. The ends were cut back, 2 bases at V and 2 bases at J, with 12 bases in the middle. The CDR3 extends over 15 amino acids. CDR3 sequence (DNA): TGTGCCAGCAGTTTAGGGAGGGAAATCAACACTGAAGCTTTCTTT. Amino acid sequence: CASSLGREINTEAFF.

This sequence joins TRBV28 and TRBJ1-2, with D possibly matching TRBD1 (6 bases). The CDR3 covers 12 residues. Germline CDR1 and CDR2: MDHEN and SYDVKM. Trimming pared 11 bases from V and 4 bases from J, leaving 14 bases between. The CDR3 here is CAHGGGLYGYTF. For the CDR3, the DNA is TGTGCCCACGGGGGGGGGCTCTATGGCTACACCTTC.

The V gene is TRBV7-3, the J gene TRBJ2-2; 11 bases match TRBD2. This CDR3 contains 15 residues. Germline trimming cut 5 bases from V and 9 bases from J; bases unmatched to any gene: 8. Per the germline V gene, CDR1 is SGHTA and CDR2 is FQGTGA. The CDR3 here is CASSPLLAGARELFF. CDR3 nucleotides: TGTGCCAGCAGCCCCCTACTAGCGGGAGCGCGGGAGCTGTTTTTT.

The genes are TRBV5-6 and TRBJ1-1; 7 bases map to TRBD1. Germline V CDR1 and CDR2: SGHDT, YYEEEE. The junction had 6 bases not matched to a gene; V was cut back by 1 base and J by 0 bases. The CDR3 spans 16 residues. The CDR3 nucleotides are TGTGCCAGCAGCTTGACGGGACAGTTCATGAACACTGAAGCTTTCTTT. Amino acid sequence: CASSLTGQFMNTEAFF.

CDR3: CASSSWGGGNQPQHF. The CDR3 nucleotides read TGTGCCAGCAGTTCGTGGGGAGGGGGCAATCAGCCCCAGCATTTT. This chain connects TRBV27 to TRBJ1-5, with D maybe TRBD1 (5 bases). Between the trimmed V and J ends, which lost 4 bases and 2 bases, there was a span of 12 bases. This CDR3 has 15 amino acids. Germline V gene lookup returns CDR1 MNHEY and CDR2 SMNVEV (reference sequence).

The chain uses TRBV2 and TRBJ1-4; D might be TRBD1 (5 bases). Trimming took off 4 bases at V and 5 bases at J, with 14 bases between the two ends. Germline V CDR1 and CDR2: SNHLY, FYNNEI. The CDR3 has 15 amino acids. The CDR3 DNA follows: TGTGCCAGCAGTGGTACCAGGGTAGGGAATGAAAAACTGTTTTTT. Protein sequence: CASSGTRVGNEKLFF. Supplemented by reference TRBV2 and TRBJ1-4, the full variable domain reads EPEVTQTPSHQVTQMGQEVILRCVPISNHLYFYWYRQILGQKVEFLVSFYNNEISEKSEIFDDQFSVERPDGSNFTLKIRSTKLEDSAMYFCASSGTRVGNEKLFFGSGTQLSVL.

The sample holds one count of this clone. The gene calls are TRBV15 and TRBJ2-3; possibly TRBD2 for D (5 bases). CDR1 is LNHNV, CDR2 YYDKDF, per germline (reference sequence). Trimming cost V 0 bases and J 2 bases, with 6 bases left between them. The CDR3 has 14 amino acids. CDR3 residues: CATSRDLATDTQYF. In DNA form, the CDR3 reads TGTGCCACCAGCAGAGATCTAGCCACAGATACGCAGTATTTT.

This chain connects TRBV29-1 to TRBJ1-2; 7 bases line up with TRBD1. Germline V lookup: CDR1 SQVTM, CDR2 ANQGSEA. With V trimmed by 0 bases and J by 10 bases, 8 bases remained unmatched. The CDR3 is 13 amino acids. This CDR3 reads CSVEDWGQHYYTF. The CDR3 nucleotides are TGCAGCGTTGAAGACTGGGGACAGCACTACTACACCTTC.

This chain connects TRBV13 to TRBJ2-5; 8 bases agree with TRBD1. Trimming cost V 6 bases and J 5 bases; bases outside gene matches: 8. Germline V gene sequence: CDR1 PRHDT, CDR2 FYEKMQ (reference sequence). This CDR3 has 14 residues. The CDR3 spells CASSSYRGSETQYF. In nucleotides, the CDR3 is TGTGCCAGCAGTTCCTACAGGGGGTCGGAGACCCAGTACTTC.

This clone was observed once. The genes are TRBV30 and TRBJ2-3, with 8 bases fitting TRBD2. Germline CDR1 and CDR2: GTSNPN and SVGIG (reference sequence). The trim removed 5 bases at V and 5 bases at J, leaving 12 bases unmatched. The CDR3 covers 15 residues. CDR3 amino acids: CAWGGGLVGRDTQYF. CDR3 sequence (DNA): TGTGCCTGGGGAGGGGGACTAGTAGGTCGAGATACGCAGTATTTT.

The chain carries TRBV6-1 and TRBJ2-7, with D possibly TRBD2 on 6 matching bases. Trimming stripped 6 bases from V and 3 bases from J, with 18 bases between. Germline CDR1 MNHNS, CDR2 SASEGT. CDR3 length: 15 amino acids. The CDR3 sequence is CASRSDRAGNYEQYF. CDR3 nucleotide sequence: TGTGCCAGCAGAAGCGACCGGGCGGGGAACTACGAGCAGTACTTC.

The CDR3 DNA is TGTGCCAGCAGCTCGACAGGGCGCAATCAGCCCCAGCATTTT. Residues: CASSSTGRNQPQHF. The gene calls are TRBV5-6 and TRBJ1-5; 7 positions match TRBD1. CDR3 size: 14 residues. CDR1 and CDR2 from the germline V gene are SGHDT and YYEEEE. V was clipped by 3 bases and J by 2 bases; unmatched bases: 2. The full variable domain, in which reference TRBV5-6 and TRBJ1-5 provide the parts outside the CDR3, is DAGVTQSPTHLIKTRGQQVTLRCSPKSGHDTVSWYQQALGQGPQFIFQYYEEEERQRGNFPDRFSGHQFPNYSSELNVNALLLGDSALYLCASSSTGRNQPQHFGDGTRLSIL.

The V call is TRBV7-9, the J call TRBJ1-3; D is undetermined. Germline loops: CDR1 SEHNR, CDR2 FQNEAQ (reference sequence). The CDR3 totals 13 residues. V was pared by 5 bases and J by 0 bases, with 5 bases between. The CDR3 sequence: CASSVSSGNTIYF. The CDR3 DNA follows: TGTGCCAGCAGCGTCTCCTCTGGAAACACCATATATTTT.

CDR3 DNA: TGTGCCAGCAGCCAAGAAGGACAGGGATACCAAGAGACCCAGTACTTC. As protein: CASSQEGQGYQETQYF. The rearrangement joins TRBV14 to TRBJ2-5, with TRBD1 identical over 8 bases. V shed 0 bases, J shed 0 bases, and the junction held 3 bases outside the gene matches. This CDR3 has 16 amino acids. CDR1 is SGHDN and CDR2 is FVKESK in the germline V gene. The entire variable domain, with the rest obtained from reference TRBV14 and TRBJ2-5, is as follows: EAGVTQFPSHSVIEKGQTVTLRCDPISGHDNLYWYRRVMGKEIKFLLHFVKESKQDESGMPNNRFLAERTGGTYSTLKVQPAELEDSGVYFCASSQEGQGYQETQYFGPGTRLLVL.

The rearrangement joins TRBV16 to TRBJ2-7; 9 bases agree with TRBD1. The V segment lost 3 bases and the J segment 3 bases; nucleotides outside the gene matches: 6. This CDR3 spans 15 amino acids. CDR1 KGHSY and CDR2 FQNENV come from the germline V gene. CDR3 nucleotide sequence: TGTGCCAGCAGCCAGACAGGGGGTTACCTCTACGAGCAGTACTTC. As protein: CASSQTGGYLYEQYF.

This clone was seen just once. The chain joins TRBV10-2 to TRBJ1-3; the D is unclear. V dropped 3 bases and J dropped 5 bases, with 8 bases sitting between them. Per germline, CDR1 WSHSY and CDR2 SAAADI. The CDR3 spans 13 residues. The CDR3 here is CASSEQNRNTIYF. The CDR3 nucleotides are TGCGCCAGCAGTGAACAGAACCGAAACACCATATATTTT.

The chain combines TRBV2 with TRBJ2-7, with TRBD2 matching 7 bases. After removal of 10 bases from V and 1 base from J, the junction contained 10 bases not matched to a gene. Germline values: CDR1 SNHLY, CDR2 FYNNEI. This CDR3 region has 14 residues. CDR3 protein: CATPGSAGSYEQYF. As DNA, the CDR3 is TGTGCCACCCCCGGGTCAGCGGGGTCCTACGAGCAGTACTTC.

The chain couples TRBV9 to TRBJ2-2; TRBD2 matches at 11 bases. CDR1 and CDR2 from the germline V gene are SGDLS and YYNGEE. Trimming took 4 bases from V and 7 from J; bases not matched to a gene: 15. The CDR3 length is 18 residues. The CDR3 reads CASSTSGVAGGPGGELFF. In nucleotides, the CDR3 is TGTGCCAGCAGCACTTCTGGGGTAGCGGGAGGGCCTGGCGGGGAGCTGTTTTTT.

The V and J genes are TRBV19 and TRBJ2-7; D is perhaps TRBD1 (5 bases). This CDR3 has 15 residues. CDR1 and CDR2 (germline): LNHDA, SQIVND (reference sequence). With 3 bases removed from V and 7 bases from J, the gap between germline ends came to 19 bases. The CDR3 spells CASSMQQGSLGEQYF. CDR3 DNA: TGTGCCAGTAGTATGCAGCAGGGCTCCCTAGGGGAGCAGTACTTC.

CDR3 amino acids: CASTYRERPYEQYF. CDR3 DNA sequence: TGTGCCAGCACCTACAGGGAGCGCCCCTACGAGCAGTACTTC. V is TRBV6-5 and J is TRBJ2-7; perhaps TRBD1 as D (6 bases). The CDR3 totals 14 residues. Germline CDR1 is MNHEY and CDR2 is SVGAGI. V was shortened by 7 bases and J by 2 bases, with 15 bases between the two germline ends.

The chain combines TRBV5-4 with TRBJ2-6; D possibly corresponds to TRBD1 (6 bases). The germline CDR1 and CDR2 sequences are SGHNT and YYREEE (reference sequence). The CDR3 contains 15 residues. With 6 bases removed from V and 0 bases from J, the gap between germline ends came to 10 bases. CDR3 nucleotide sequence: TGTGCCAGCACGGGACACATCTCTGGGGCCAACGTCCTGACTTTC. Protein sequence: CASTGHISGANVLTF.

The rearrangement links TRBV9 to TRBJ2-2; 7 bases map to TRBD2. Germline CDR1 SGDLS, CDR2 YYNGEE. V lost 4 bases, J lost 1 base, and 13 bases stayed unmatched. This CDR3 contains 18 residues. The CDR3 nucleotides are TGTGCCAGCAGCATCCCGTCGATGAGCGGGATGAACACCGGGGAGCTGTTTTTT. Protein product: CASSIPSMSGMNTGELFF. The full variable domain, with the rest looked up from reference TRBV9 and TRBJ2-2, is DSGVTQTPKHLITATGQRVTLRCSPRSGDLSVYWYQQSLDQGLQFLIQYYNGEERAKGNILERFSAQQFPDLHSELNLSSLELGDSALYFCASSIPSMSGMNTGELFFGEGSRLTVL.

This clone has only one observation. The genes are TRBV30 and TRBJ2-7; no reliable D call. V was shortened by 0 bases and J by 2 bases, with 20 bases between the two germline ends. Germline V gene lookup returns CDR1 GTSNPN and CDR2 SVGIG (reference sequence). This CDR3 is built from 17 residues. The CDR3 spells CAWSVGISPMGPYEQYF. CDR3 coding DNA: TGTGCCTGGAGTGTAGGTATCAGCCCGATGGGCCCCTACGAGCAGTACTTC.

The genes are TRBV28 and TRBJ1-1, with D unclear. This CDR3 spans 13 amino acids. The germline CDR1 and CDR2 sequences are MDHEN and SYDVKM. V lost 5 bases, J lost 2 bases, and 9 bases lay in between. This chain's CDR3 is CASSLFRNTEAFF. CDR3 sequence (DNA): TGTGCCAGCAGTCTATTTCGTAACACTGAAGCTTTCTTT. Looking up the rest from reference TRBV28 and TRBJ1-1 gives the full variable domain: DVKVTQSSRYLVKRTGEKVFLECVQDMDHENMFWYRQDPGLGLRLIYFSYDVKMKEKGDIPEGYSVSREKKERFSLILESASTNQTSMYLCASSLFRNTEAFFGQGTRLTVV.

The J gene is TRBJ2-3, the V gene TRBV30, with D unclear. This CDR3 is 12 amino acids long. From germline, CDR1 is GTSNPN and CDR2 SVGIG (reference sequence). V was trimmed by 3 bases and J by 2 bases, leaving 6 bases between them. The CDR3 here is CAWRLNTDTQYF. The CDR3 DNA is TGTGCCTGGAGGCTAAACACAGATACGCAGTATTTT.

V usage is TRBV2 and J usage is TRBJ1-2, with 8 bases matching TRBD1. This CDR3 has 13 residues. The germline gives CDR1 SNHLY, CDR2 FYNNEI. V was clipped by 7 bases and J by 8 bases; unmatched bases: 9. CDR3 DNA sequence: TGTGCCAGCATACCGGACAGGGCCGGCGGCTACACCTTC. Protein product: CASIPDRAGGYTF.

The gene calls are TRBV2 and TRBJ1-4, with 7 bases matching TRBD1. J was trimmed by 7 bases and V by 11 bases; bases with no gene match: 7. From germline, CDR1 is SNHLY and CDR2 FYNNEI. This CDR3 comprises 12 residues. The CDR3 is CAQSGGSEKLFF. The CDR3 DNA follows: TGTGCCCAATCAGGGGGATCTGAAAAACTGTTTTTT.